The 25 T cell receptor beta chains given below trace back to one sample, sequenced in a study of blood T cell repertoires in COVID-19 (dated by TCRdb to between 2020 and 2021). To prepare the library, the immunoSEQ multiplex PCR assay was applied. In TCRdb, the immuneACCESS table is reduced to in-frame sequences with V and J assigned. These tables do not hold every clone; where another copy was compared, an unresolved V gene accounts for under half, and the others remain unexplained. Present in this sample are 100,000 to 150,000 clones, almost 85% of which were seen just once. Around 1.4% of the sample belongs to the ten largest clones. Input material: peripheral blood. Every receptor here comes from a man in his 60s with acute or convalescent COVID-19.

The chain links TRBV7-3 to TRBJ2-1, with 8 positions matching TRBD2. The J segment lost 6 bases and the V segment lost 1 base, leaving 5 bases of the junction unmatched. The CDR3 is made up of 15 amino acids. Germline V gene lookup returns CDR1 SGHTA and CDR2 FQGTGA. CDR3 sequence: CASSLMRGAPNEQFF. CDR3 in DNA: TGTGCCAGCAGCTTAATGCGGGGGGCCCCCAATGAGCAGTTCTTC.

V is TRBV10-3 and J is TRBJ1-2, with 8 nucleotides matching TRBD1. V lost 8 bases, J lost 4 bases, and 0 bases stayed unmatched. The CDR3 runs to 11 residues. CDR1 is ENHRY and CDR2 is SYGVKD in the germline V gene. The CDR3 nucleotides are TGTGCCATCGACAGGGGCTATGGCTACACCTTC. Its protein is CAIDRGYGYTF.

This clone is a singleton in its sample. The CDR3, as DNA: TGTGCCAGCAGTCCTCGGGACAGCCTTGAAGCTTTCTTT. It encodes CASSPRDSLEAFF. This chain connects TRBV27 to TRBJ1-1, with TRBD1 matching 7 bases. Germline V gene sequence: CDR1 MNHEY, CDR2 SMNVEV (reference sequence). V lost 5 bases, J lost 7 bases, and 7 bases stayed unmatched. The CDR3 is 13 amino acids.

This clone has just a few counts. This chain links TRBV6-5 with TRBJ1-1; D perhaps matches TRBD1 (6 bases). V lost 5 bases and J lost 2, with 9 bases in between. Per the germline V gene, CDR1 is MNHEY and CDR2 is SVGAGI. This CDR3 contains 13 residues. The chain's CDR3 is CASSIQGNTEAFF. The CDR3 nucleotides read TGTGCCAGCAGTATACAGGGAAACACTGAAGCTTTCTTT.

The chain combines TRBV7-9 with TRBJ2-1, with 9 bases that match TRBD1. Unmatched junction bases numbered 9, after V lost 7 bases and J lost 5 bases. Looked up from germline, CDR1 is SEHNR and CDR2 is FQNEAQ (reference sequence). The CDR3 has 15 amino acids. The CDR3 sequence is CASNRGQGFHNEQFF. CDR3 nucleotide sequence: TGTGCCAGCAACCGTGGACAGGGGTTCCACAATGAGCAGTTCTTC.

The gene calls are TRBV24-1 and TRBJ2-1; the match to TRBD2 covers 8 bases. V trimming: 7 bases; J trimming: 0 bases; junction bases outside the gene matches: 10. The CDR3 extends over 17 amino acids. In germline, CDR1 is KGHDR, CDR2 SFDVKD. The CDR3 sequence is CATSSAGAGGSYNEQFF. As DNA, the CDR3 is TGTGCCACCAGCAGCGCGGGGGCGGGAGGCTCCTACAATGAGCAGTTCTTC.

The CDR3 region has the DNA TGTGCCAGCAGTGAAGACAGGAGTTTGCAGCAGTACTTC. It is translated as CASSEDRSLQQYF. The rearrangement links TRBV6-1 to TRBJ2-7, with D maybe TRBD1 (5 bases). Germline values: CDR1 MNHNS, CDR2 SASEGT. V was shortened by 1 base and J by 8 bases, with 12 bases between the two germline ends. The CDR3 spans 13 residues.

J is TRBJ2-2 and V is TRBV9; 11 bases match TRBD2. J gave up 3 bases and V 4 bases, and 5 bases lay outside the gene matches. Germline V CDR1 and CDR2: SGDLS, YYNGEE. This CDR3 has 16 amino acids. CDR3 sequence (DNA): TGTGCCAGCAGCCCTTTTAGCGGGAGGGACACCGGGGAGCTGTTTTTT. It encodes CASSPFSGRDTGELFF.

The CDR3 loop reads CASSLQGPSYEQYF. The CDR3 DNA reads TGTGCCAGCTCACTACAGGGGCCTTCCTACGAGCAGTACTTC. J is TRBJ2-7 and V is TRBV18; 7 bases map to TRBD1. This CDR3 contains 14 residues. CDR1 KGHSH and CDR2 LQKENI come from the germline V gene. After removal of 4 bases from V and 1 base from J, the junction contained 4 bases not matched to a gene.

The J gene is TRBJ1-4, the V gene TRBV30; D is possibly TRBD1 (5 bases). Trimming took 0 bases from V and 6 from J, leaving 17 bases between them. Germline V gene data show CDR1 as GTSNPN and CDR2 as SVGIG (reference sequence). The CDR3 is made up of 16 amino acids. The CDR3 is CAWSVGGPGHHEKLFF. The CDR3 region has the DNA TGTGCCTGGAGTGTAGGAGGGCCAGGGCACCATGAAAAACTGTTTTTT.

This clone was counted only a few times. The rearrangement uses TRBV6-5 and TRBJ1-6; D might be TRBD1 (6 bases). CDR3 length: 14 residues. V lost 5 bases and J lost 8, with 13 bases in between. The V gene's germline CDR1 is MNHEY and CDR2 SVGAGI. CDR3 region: CASSRGGSDSPLHF. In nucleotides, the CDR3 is TGTGCCAGCAGTCGTGGGGGCAGTGATTCACCCCTCCACTTT.

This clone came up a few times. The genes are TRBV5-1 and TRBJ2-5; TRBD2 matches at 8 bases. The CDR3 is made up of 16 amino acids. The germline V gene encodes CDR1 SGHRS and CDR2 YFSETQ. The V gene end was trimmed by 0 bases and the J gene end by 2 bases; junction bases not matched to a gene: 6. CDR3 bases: TGCGCCAGCAGCTTGGTTGTAGCGGGGTATCAAGAGACCCAGTACTTC. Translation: CASSLVVAGYQETQYF.

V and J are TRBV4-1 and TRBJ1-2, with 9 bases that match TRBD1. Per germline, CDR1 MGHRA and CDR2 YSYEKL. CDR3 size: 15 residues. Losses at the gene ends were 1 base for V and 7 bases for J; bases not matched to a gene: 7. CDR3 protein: CASSQAGTGLGGYTF. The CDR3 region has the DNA TGCGCCAGCAGCCAAGCGGGGACAGGGCTGGGTGGCTACACCTTC.

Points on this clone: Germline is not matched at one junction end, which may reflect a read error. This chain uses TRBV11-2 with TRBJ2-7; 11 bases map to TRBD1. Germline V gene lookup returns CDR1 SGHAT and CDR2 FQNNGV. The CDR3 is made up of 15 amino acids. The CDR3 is CASSPRTGGSHEQYF. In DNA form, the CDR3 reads TGTGCCAGCAGCCCCCGGACAGGGGGCTCCCACGAGCAGTACTTC. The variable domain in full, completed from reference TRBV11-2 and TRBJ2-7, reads EAGVAQSPRYKIIEKRQSVAFWCNPISGHATLYWYQQILGQGPKLLIQFQNNGVVDDSQLPKDRFSAERLKGVDSTLKIQPAKLEDSAVYLCASSPRTGGSHEQYFGPGTRLTVT.

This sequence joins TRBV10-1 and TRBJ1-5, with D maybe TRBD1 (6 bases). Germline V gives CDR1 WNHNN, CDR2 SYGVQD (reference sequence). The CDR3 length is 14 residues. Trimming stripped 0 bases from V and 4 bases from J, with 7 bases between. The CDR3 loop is CASSESDRNQPQHF. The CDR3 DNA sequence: TGCGCCAGCAGTGAGTCGGACAGAAATCAGCCCCAGCATTTT.

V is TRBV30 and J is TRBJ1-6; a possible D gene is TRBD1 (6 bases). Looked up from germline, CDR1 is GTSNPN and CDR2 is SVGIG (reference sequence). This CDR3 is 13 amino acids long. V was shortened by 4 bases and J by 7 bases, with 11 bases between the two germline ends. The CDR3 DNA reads TGTGCCTGGAATCTACAGGGAAATTCACCCCTCCACTTT. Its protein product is CAWNLQGNSPLHF.

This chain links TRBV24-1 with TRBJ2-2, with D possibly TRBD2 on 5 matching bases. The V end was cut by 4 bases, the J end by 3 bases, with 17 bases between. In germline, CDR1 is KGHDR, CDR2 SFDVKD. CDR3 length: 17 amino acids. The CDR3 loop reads CATSDQSGPRDTGELFF. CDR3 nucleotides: TGTGCCACCAGTGACCAGTCCGGGCCGCGGGACACCGGGGAGCTGTTTTTT.

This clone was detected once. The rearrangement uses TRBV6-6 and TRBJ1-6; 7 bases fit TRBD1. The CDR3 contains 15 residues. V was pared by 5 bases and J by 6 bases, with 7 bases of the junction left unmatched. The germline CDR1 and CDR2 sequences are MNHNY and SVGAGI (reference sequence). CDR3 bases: TGTGCCAGCAGTCCAACAGGGGACCCTAATTCACCCCTCCACTTT. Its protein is CASSPTGDPNSPLHF.

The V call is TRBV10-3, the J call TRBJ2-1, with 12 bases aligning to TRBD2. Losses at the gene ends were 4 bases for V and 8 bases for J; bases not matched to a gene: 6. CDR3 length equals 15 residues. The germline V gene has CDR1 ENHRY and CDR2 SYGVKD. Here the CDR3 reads CAISGLAGARDEQFF. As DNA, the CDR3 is TGTGCCATCAGTGGACTAGCGGGAGCCCGTGATGAGCAGTTCTTC.

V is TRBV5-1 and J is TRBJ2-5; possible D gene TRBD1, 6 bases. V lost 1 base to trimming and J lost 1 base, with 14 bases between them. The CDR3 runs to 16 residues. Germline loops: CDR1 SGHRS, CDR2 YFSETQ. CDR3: CASSLRTGTTQETQYF. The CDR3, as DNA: TGCGCCAGCAGCTTGCGGACCGGGACAACCCAAGAGACCCAGTACTTC. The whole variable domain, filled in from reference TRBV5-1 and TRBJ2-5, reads KAGVTQTPRYLIKTRGQQVTLSCSPISGHRSVSWYQQTPGQGLQFLFEYFSETQRNKGNFPGRFSGRQFSNSRSEMNVSTLELGDSALYLCASSLRTGTTQETQYFGPGTRLLVL.

The CDR3 DNA is TGTGCCATCAGTGAGTCGACTAGCGGGAGGGAGCTGTTTTTT. Its translation: CAISESTSGRELFF. The V and J genes are TRBV10-3 and TRBJ2-2, with 11 nucleotides matching TRBD2. The CDR3 totals 14 residues. Germline V gene lookup returns CDR1 ENHRY and CDR2 SYGVKD. After removal of 0 bases from V and 9 bases from J, the junction contained 0 bases not matched to a gene.

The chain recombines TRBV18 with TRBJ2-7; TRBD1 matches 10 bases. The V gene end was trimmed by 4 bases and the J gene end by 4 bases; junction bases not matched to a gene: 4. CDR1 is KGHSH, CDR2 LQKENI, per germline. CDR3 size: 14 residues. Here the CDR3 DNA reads TGTGCCAGCTCACAGACAGGGGGCTGGTACGAGCAGTACTTC. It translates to CASSQTGGWYEQYF. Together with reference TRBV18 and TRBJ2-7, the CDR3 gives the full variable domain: NAGVMQNPRHLVRRRGQEARLRCSPMKGHSHVYWYRQLPEEGLKFMVYLQKENIIDESGMPKERFSAEFPKEGPSILRIQQVVRGDSAAYFCASSQTGGWYEQYFGPGTRLTVT.

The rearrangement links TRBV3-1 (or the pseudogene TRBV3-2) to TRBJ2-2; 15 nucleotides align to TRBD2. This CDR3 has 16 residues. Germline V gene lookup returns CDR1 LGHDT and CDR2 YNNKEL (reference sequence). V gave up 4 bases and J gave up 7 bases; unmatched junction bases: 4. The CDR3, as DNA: TGTGCCAGCAGCCCGGGACTAGCGGGAGGTATCGGGGAGCTGTTTTTT. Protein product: CASSPGLAGGIGELFF.

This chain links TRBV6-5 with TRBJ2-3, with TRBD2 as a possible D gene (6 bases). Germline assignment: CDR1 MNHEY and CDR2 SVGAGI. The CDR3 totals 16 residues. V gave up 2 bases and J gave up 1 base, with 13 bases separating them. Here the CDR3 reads CASSYARLGRTDTQYF. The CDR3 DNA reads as TGTGCCAGCAGTTACGCCCGACTAGGACGCACAGATACGCAGTATTTT.

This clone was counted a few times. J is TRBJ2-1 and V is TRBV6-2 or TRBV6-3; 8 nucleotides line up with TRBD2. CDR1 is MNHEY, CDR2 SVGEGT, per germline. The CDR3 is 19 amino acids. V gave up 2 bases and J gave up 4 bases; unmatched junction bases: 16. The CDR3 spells CASSYEGTRSGRRYNEQFF. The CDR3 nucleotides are TGTGCCAGCAGTTACGAGGGAACCCGGAGCGGGAGAAGATACAATGAGCAGTTCTTC.